This passage covers 26 T cell receptor beta chains from one sample sequenced in a study of T cell responses to AZD1222 COVID-19 vaccine. Clones were read by immunoSEQ multiplex PCR, and TCRdb kept only the in-frame ones, dropping some. In the table there are about 150,000 clones, about 88% of which are singletons. The sample in question was peripheral blood, obtained on day 0 of AZD1222 vaccination. The receptors were sampled from an adult in good health.

The rearrangement links TRBV28 to TRBJ1-2; D is ambiguous. Trimming took 4 bases from V and 3 from J, leaving 6 bases between them. Germline lookup yields CDR1 MDHEN and CDR2 SYDVKM. The CDR3 extends over 12 amino acids. CDR3 in amino acids: CASSYSYYGYTF. The CDR3 nucleotides are TGTGCCAGCAGTTATTCGTACTATGGCTACACCTTC.

V gene TRBV19 combines with J gene TRBJ1-1; TRBD1 might be the D (5 bases). Trimming cost V 7 bases and J 3 bases, with 12 bases left between them. CDR3 length: 13 amino acids. The germline CDR1 and CDR2 sequences are LNHDA and SQIVND (reference sequence). The CDR3 coding sequence is TGTGCCAGTAATCAGGGATCCCACACTGAAGCTTTCTTT. Translating it yields CASNQGSHTEAFF.

This chain connects TRBV29-1 to TRBJ1-1; 9 bases align to TRBD1. V was clipped by 8 bases and J by 11 bases; unmatched bases: 12. The CDR3 has 12 residues. From germline, CDR1 is SQVTM and CDR2 ANQGSEA. The CDR3 loop reads CSSNGQGQVAFF. In DNA, the CDR3 is TGCAGCTCTAACGGACAGGGGCAGGTCGCTTTCTTT.

This clone has more than one count but fewer than ten. The chain carries TRBV30 and TRBJ2-3; possibly TRBD1 for D (6 bases). This CDR3 has 15 amino acids. The ends were cut back, 3 bases at V and 4 bases at J, with 17 bases in the middle. Germline-derived CDR1 and CDR2 are GTSNPN and SVGIG (reference sequence). CDR3 protein: CAWSGQGSRADTQYF. CDR3 nucleotides: TGTGCCTGGAGCGGCCAGGGGAGCAGAGCAGATACGCAGTATTTT.

DNA for the CDR3: TGTGCCAGCAGTTTATTCGGGCTAGCGGGGGTACAAGAGACCCAGTACTTC. Translating it yields CASSLFGLAGVQETQYF. This chain uses TRBV27 with TRBJ2-5, with 10 bases identical to TRBD2. With 1 base clipped from V and 2 bases from J, the junction kept 7 bases outside the gene matches. The length of the CDR3 is 17 residues. Germline loops: CDR1 MNHEY, CDR2 SMNVEV (reference sequence).

This clone came up a few times. This chain uses TRBV5-1 with TRBJ2-3; the match to TRBD1 covers 8 bases. Germline loops: CDR1 SGHRS, CDR2 YFSETQ. The CDR3 is 16 amino acids. J gave up 0 bases and V 0 bases, and 3 bases lay outside the gene matches. The CDR3 sequence is CASSLGTGTSTDTQYF. As DNA, the CDR3 is TGCGCCAGCAGCTTGGGGACAGGGACTAGCACAGATACGCAGTATTTT.

This chain links TRBV4-1 with TRBJ1-2; tentatively, D is TRBD1 (5 bases). V was trimmed by 7 bases and J by 4 bases, leaving 10 bases between them. The germline CDR1 and CDR2 sequences are MGHRA and YSYEKL. The CDR3 covers 12 residues. CDR3 residues: CASNGGGYGYTF. As DNA, the CDR3 is TGCGCCAGCAACGGGGGGGGCTATGGCTACACCTTC.

The chain joins TRBV19 to TRBJ1-2; maybe TRBD1 (6 bases). The germline gives CDR1 LNHDA, CDR2 SQIVND (reference sequence). This CDR3 spans 17 amino acids. Trimming shortened V by 7 bases and J by 8 bases, and 29 bases separated the two germline ends. For the CDR3, the DNA is TGTGCCAGTACCCATCTACCCGGGGGGACACCCAAGGAAGGCTACACCTTC. This encodes CASTHLPGGTPKEGYTF.

The chain employs TRBV6-5 and TRBJ1-1; D unresolved. Germline CDR1 and CDR2: MNHEY and SVGAGI. Deletions cut 7 bases from V and 0 bases from J, with 9 bases between. This CDR3 has 13 residues. The CDR3 sequence: CASMRVVNTEAFF. DNA of the CDR3: TGTGCCAGCATGAGGGTTGTGAACACTGAAGCTTTCTTT.

This clone has only a few counts. The CDR3 sequence: CASSYGRVYEQYF. DNA of the CDR3: TGTGCCAGCAGTTACGGCAGAGTCTACGAGCAGTACTTC. This chain joins TRBV12-3 or TRBV12-4 and TRBJ2-7, with D uncertain. The CDR3 consists of 13 residues. V was shortened by 4 bases and J by 3 bases, with 10 bases between the two germline ends.

The chain combines TRBV30 with TRBJ1-1; D possibly corresponds to TRBD1 (6 bases). In germline, CDR1 is GTSNPN, CDR2 SVGIG (reference sequence). Trimming took off 2 bases at V and 5 bases at J, with 12 bases between the two ends. The CDR3 is made up of 13 amino acids. CDR3 DNA: TGTGCCTGGAGTCCACAGGGCGGGACTGAAGCTTTCTTT. As protein: CAWSPQGGTEAFF.

The genes are TRBV7-9 and TRBJ1-2, with 7 nucleotides matching TRBD1. The CDR3 totals 13 residues. The V gene end was trimmed by 1 base and the J gene end by 8 bases; junction bases not matched to a gene: 4. The germline CDR1 and CDR2 sequences are SEHNR and FQNEAQ (reference sequence). In nucleotides, the CDR3 is TGTGCCAGCAGCTTAGACAGGGGAAGGGGCTACACCTTC. It yields the protein CASSLDRGRGYTF. The full variable domain, in which reference TRBV7-9 and TRBJ1-2 provide the parts outside the CDR3, is DTGVSQNPRHKITKRGQNVTFRCDPISEHNRLYWYRQTLGQGPEFLTYFQNEAQLEKSRLLSDRFSAERPKGSFSTLEIQRTEQGDSAMYLCASSLDRGRGYTFGSGTRLTVV.

The chain uses TRBV24-1 and TRBJ2-1; 7 bases agree with TRBD2. This CDR3 has 14 residues. CDR1 is KGHDR, CDR2 SFDVKD, per germline. The J segment lost 3 bases and the V segment lost 5 bases, leaving 3 bases of the junction unmatched. The chain's CDR3 is CATSAGGGYNEQFF. CDR3 in DNA: TGTGCCACCAGTGCGGGGGGAGGCTACAATGAGCAGTTCTTC.

CDR3 DNA sequence: TGTGCCAGCAGCTCATCACACGCGTACAGGGGCTACACTGAAGCTTTCTTT. It codes for CASSSSHAYRGYTEAFF. The chain uses TRBV7-3 and TRBJ1-1; 7 bases agree with TRBD1. In germline, CDR1 is SGHTA, CDR2 FQGTGA. The CDR3 has 17 amino acids. V gave up 4 bases and J gave up 3 bases; unmatched junction bases: 14.

The chain couples TRBV6-5 to TRBJ1-1; D ambiguous. V dropped 6 bases and J dropped 7 bases, with 18 bases sitting between them. Germline V lookup: CDR1 MNHEY, CDR2 SVGAGI. CDR3 length: 14 residues. The CDR3 reads CASRPGAGSLEAFF. The CDR3 nucleotides read TGTGCCAGCAGACCCGGAGCCGGCAGCCTTGAAGCTTTCTTT.

V is TRBV6-5 and J is TRBJ2-2; possible D gene TRBD1, 6 bases. There are 16 residues in the CDR3. Trimming stripped 0 bases from V and 0 bases from J, with 8 bases between. Germline-derived CDR1 and CDR2 are MNHEY and SVGAGI. The CDR3 sequence is CASSYSWTANTGELFF. In DNA, the CDR3 is TGTGCCAGCAGTTACTCGTGGACAGCGAACACCGGGGAGCTGTTTTTT.

The chain combines TRBV5-1 with TRBJ2-2; TRBD2 agrees at 10 bases. V was pared by 5 bases and J by 7 bases, with 8 bases of the junction left unmatched. The CDR3 runs 15 residues. Per the germline V gene, CDR1 is SGHRS and CDR2 is YFSETQ. The CDR3 is CASRDLAGDGGELFF. DNA of the CDR3: TGCGCCAGCAGGGACCTAGCGGGGGATGGCGGGGAGCTGTTTTTT.

This chain uses TRBV15 with TRBJ1-1; D not resolved. Germline loops: CDR1 LNHNV, CDR2 YYDKDF (reference sequence). The V end lost 3 bases, the J end lost 1 base, and 6 bases lay between the germline ends. The length of the CDR3 is 13 residues. Here the CDR3 reads CATSRQRNTEAFF. Written as DNA, the CDR3 is TGTGCCACCAGCAGGCAACGGAACACTGAAGCTTTCTTT. The full variable domain, its missing parts supplied by reference TRBV15 and TRBJ1-1, is DAMVIQNPRYQVTQFGKPVTLSCSQTLNHNVMYWYQQKSSQAPKLLFHYYDKDFNNEADTPDNFQSRRPNTSFCFLDIRSPGLGDTAMYLCATSRQRNTEAFFGQGTRLTVV.

V and J are TRBV6-6 and TRBJ1-4; possibly TRBD1 for D (5 bases). The CDR3 runs 14 residues. The V gene's germline CDR1 is MNHNY and CDR2 SVGAGI (reference sequence). With 5 bases removed from V and 7 bases from J, the gap between germline ends came to 14 bases. The CDR3 DNA reads TGTGCCAGCAGTGAGGGGATGCTTGGTGAAAAACTGTTTTTT. Amino acids: CASSEGMLGEKLFF.

This clone was observed a single time. The chain is built from TRBV6-2 or TRBV6-3 and TRBJ1-1; D unresolved. Per the germline V gene, CDR1 is MNHEY and CDR2 is SVGEGT. V lost 4 bases to trimming and J lost 4 bases, with 10 bases between them. CDR3 length: 13 residues. CDR3 sequence: CASSFEPSTEAFF. The CDR3, as DNA: TGTGCCAGCAGTTTCGAACCGAGCACTGAAGCTTTCTTT.

V is TRBV4-1 and J is TRBJ1-1, with D perhaps matching TRBD1 (5 bases). Trimming took off 3 bases at V and 1 base at J, with 12 bases between the two ends. This CDR3 spans 15 amino acids. CDR1 and CDR2 (germline): MGHRA, YSYEKL. The chain's CDR3 is CASSQTVGQNTEAFF. Here the CDR3 DNA reads TGCGCCAGCAGCCAGACGGTGGGGCAGAACACTGAAGCTTTCTTT.

The chain couples TRBV5-6 to TRBJ2-1; 9 bases are a match to TRBD1. CDR1 and CDR2 (germline): SGHDT, YYEEEE. The trim removed 2 bases at V and 5 bases at J, leaving 5 bases unmatched. The CDR3 runs 15 residues. The CDR3 region has the DNA TGTGCCAGCAGCTTCCGACAGGGGGATGACAATGAGCAGTTCTTC. This translates into CASSFRQGDDNEQFF. The variable domain in full, with the rest retrieved from reference TRBV5-6 and TRBJ2-1, is DAGVTQSPTHLIKTRGQQVTLRCSPKSGHDTVSWYQQALGQGPQFIFQYYEEEERQRGNFPDRFSGHQFPNYSSELNVNALLLGDSALYLCASSFRQGDDNEQFFGPGTRLTVL.

The table lists this clone with a count of one. The rearrangement joins TRBV18 to TRBJ1-1, with 7 bases aligning to TRBD1. Per germline, CDR1 KGHSH and CDR2 LQKENI. The junction had 12 bases not matched to a gene; V was cut back by 3 bases and J by 2 bases. This CDR3 spans 17 amino acids. CDR3 in amino acids: CASSPRQGRMLNTEAFF. The DNA of the CDR3 is TGTGCCAGCTCACCTCGACAGGGCCGGATGCTTAACACTGAAGCTTTCTTT.

This clone occurred a few times. This chain joins TRBV2 and TRBJ2-5, with D possibly being TRBD1 or TRBD2 (5 bases each). The CDR3 length is 13 residues. CDR1 is SNHLY, CDR2 FYNNEI, per germline. V gave up 7 bases and J gave up 3 bases, with 12 bases separating them. DNA for the CDR3: TGTGCCAGCAAGAAGGGGACCGAAGAGACCCAGTACTTC. This sequence encodes CASKKGTEETQYF.

This chain connects TRBV30 to TRBJ1-1; D is unresolved. The germline V gene has CDR1 GTSNPN and CDR2 SVGIG (reference sequence). The CDR3 sequence is 11 residues long. Trimming removed 6 bases from V and 1 base from J, with 6 bases in between. CDR3 coding DNA: TGTGCCTGCGCGGGGAACACTGAAGCTTTCTTT. This codes for CACAGNTEAFF.

This chain uses TRBV7-2 with TRBJ2-3; D unresolved. CDR1 SGHTA and CDR2 FQGNSA come from the germline V gene. CDR3 length equals 13 residues. With 3 bases removed from V and 6 bases from J, the gap between germline ends came to 10 bases. The CDR3 DNA follows: TGTGCCAGCAGCTTGCTAGGAGTTGATACGCAGTATTTT. It codes for CASSLLGVDTQYF. The variable domain in full, with the rest retrieved from reference TRBV7-2 and TRBJ2-3, is GAGVSQSPSNKVTEKGKDVELRCDPISGHTALYWYRQSLGQGLEFLIYFQGNSAPDKSGLPSDRFSAERTGGSVSTLTIQRTQQEDSAVYLCASSLLGVDTQYFGPGTRLTVL.